This TCR beta chain was recorded in a study of T-cell memory formation after mild COVID-19. Background on the study: TCR clusters showed largely donor specificity.

Study-wide points: Later expanders leaned CD4+, whereas clones that contracted between day 15 and 85 were balanced CD4/CD8. Researchers found some responding clones in pre-infection memory, a sign that cross-reactive memory joined. CD8+ contracting clones occupied EMRA, while CD4+ ones occupied mainly CM and EM.

This CDR3 has 15 amino acids. Trimming took off 6 bases at V and 1 base at J, with 14 bases between the two ends. Turning to this clonotype: Its target is unknown.

A single record per CDR3 protein comes from TCRdb applying MiXCR to the 5' RACE reads. The sample shows 400,000 to 500,000 distinct CDR3 sequences, about 24% of them seen only once. The TCR comes from an adult woman who had mild COVID-19 (a few samples of this study predate the infection). Cell type and time point are not known. The chain recombines TRBV12-3 or TRBV12-4 with TRBJ2-3, with TRBD2 as a possible D gene (6 bases). Sequences were obtained from PBMCs or a T cell subset sorted from them (not recorded which). The CDR3 reads CASSGLFRRTDTQYF. CDR3 coding DNA: TGTGCCAGCAGCGGACTATTCCGGCGCACAGATACGCAGTATTTT.